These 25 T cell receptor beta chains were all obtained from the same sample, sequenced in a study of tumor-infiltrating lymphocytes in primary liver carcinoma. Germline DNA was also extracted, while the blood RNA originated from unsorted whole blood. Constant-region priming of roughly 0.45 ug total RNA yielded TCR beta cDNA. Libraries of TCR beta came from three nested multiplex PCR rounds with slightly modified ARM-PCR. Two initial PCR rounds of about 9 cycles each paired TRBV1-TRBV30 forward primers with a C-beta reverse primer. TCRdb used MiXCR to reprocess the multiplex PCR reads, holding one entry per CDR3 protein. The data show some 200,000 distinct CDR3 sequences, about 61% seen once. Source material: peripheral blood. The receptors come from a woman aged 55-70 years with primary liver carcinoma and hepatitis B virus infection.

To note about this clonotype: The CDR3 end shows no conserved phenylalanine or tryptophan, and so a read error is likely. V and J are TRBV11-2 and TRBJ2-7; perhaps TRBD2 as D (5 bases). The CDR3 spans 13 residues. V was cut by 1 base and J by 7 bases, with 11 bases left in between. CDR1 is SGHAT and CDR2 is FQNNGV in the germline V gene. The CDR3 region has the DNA TGTGCCAGCAGCTTAGCCTCTGGGGAGGAGCAGTACCTC. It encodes CASSLASGEEQYL.

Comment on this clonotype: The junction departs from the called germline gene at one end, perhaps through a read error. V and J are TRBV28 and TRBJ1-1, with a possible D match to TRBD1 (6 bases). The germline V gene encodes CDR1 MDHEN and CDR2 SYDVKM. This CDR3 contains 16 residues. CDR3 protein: CAITLKPGHLNTEAFF. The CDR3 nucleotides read TGTGCCATCACCCTAAAACCGGGACACTTGAACACCGAAGCTTTCTTT.

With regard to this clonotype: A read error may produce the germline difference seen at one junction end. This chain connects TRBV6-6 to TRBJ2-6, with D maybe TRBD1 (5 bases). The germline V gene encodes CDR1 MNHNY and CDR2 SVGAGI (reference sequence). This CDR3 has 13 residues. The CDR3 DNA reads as TGTGCCAGCTGTCTACCTGGGGCCAACGTCCCGACTTTC. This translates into CASCLPGANVPTF.

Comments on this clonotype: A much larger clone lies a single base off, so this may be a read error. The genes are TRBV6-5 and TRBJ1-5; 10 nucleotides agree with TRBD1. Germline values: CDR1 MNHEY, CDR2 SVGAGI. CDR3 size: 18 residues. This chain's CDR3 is CANSPRPVRQGAGQPQHF. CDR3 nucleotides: TGTGCCAACAGTCCCAGACCCGTAAGACAGGGGGCTGGGCAGCCCCAGCATTTT.

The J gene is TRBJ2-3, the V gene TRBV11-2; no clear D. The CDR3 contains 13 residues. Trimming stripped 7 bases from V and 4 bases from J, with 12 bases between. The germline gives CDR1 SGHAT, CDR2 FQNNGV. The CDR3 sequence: CASIFITSDTQYF. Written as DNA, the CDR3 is TGTGCCAGCATCTTTATTACATCAGATACGCAGTATTTT.

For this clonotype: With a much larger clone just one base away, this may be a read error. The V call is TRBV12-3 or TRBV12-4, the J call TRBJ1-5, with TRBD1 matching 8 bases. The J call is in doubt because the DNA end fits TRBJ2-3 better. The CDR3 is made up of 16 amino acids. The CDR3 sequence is CASSPSLGRGLQPQYF. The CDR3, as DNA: TGTGCCAGCAGTCCTTCTCTAGGCAGGGGGCTTCAGCCCCAGTATTTT.

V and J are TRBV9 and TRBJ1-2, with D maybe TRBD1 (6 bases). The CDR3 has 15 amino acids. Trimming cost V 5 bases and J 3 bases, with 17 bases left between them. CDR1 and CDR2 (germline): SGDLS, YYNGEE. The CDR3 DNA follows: TGTGCCAGCAGGGGGCAAGGGGGAAGGGACTATGGCTACACCTTC. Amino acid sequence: CASRGQGGRDYGYTF.

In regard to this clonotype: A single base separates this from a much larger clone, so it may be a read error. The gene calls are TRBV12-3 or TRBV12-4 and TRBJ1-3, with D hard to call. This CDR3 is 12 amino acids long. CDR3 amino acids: CTSSTQGNTIYF. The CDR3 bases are TGTACCAGCAGTACACAGGGAAACACCATATATTTT.

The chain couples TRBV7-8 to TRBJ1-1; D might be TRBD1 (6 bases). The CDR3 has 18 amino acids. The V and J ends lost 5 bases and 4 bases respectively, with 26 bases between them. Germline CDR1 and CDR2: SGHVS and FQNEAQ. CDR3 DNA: TGTGCCAGCAGCCCCTCGAGGGGGGAAAGGTACCTAGTCACTGAAGCTTTCTTT. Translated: CASSPSRGERYLVTEAFF.

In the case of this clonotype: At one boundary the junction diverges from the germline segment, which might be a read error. The DNA for the CDR3 is TGTGCCAGCAGCCCAACAGGAGGCCGGTCTGGAGACACCATATATTTT. Its translation is CASSPTGGRSGDTIYF. This chain uses TRBV12-3 or TRBV12-4 with TRBJ1-3, with D possibly being TRBD1 (5 bases). The CDR3 has 16 amino acids.

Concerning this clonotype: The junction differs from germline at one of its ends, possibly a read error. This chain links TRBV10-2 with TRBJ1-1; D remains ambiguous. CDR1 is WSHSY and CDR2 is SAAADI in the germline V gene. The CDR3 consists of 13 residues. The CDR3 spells CASTPSGNTETLF. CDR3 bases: TGCGCCAGCACCCCCAGTGGGAACACTGAAACTCTCTTT.

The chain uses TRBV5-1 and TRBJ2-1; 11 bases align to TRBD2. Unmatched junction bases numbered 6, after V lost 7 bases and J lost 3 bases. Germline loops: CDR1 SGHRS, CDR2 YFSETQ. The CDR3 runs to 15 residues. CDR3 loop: CASCPGTSGYNEQFF. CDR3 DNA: TGCGCCAGCTGCCCTGGGACTAGCGGCTACAATGAGCAGTTCTTC. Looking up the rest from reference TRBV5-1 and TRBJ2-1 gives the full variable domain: KAGVTQTPRYLIKTRGQQVTLSCSPISGHRSVSWYQQTPGQGLQFLFEYFSETQRNKGNFPGRFSGRQFSNSRSEMNVSTLELGDSALYLCASCPGTSGYNEQFFGPGTRLTVL.

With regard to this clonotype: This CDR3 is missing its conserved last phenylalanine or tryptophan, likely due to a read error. CDR3 in amino acids: CASSPTIGEQYY. The CDR3 region has the DNA TGTGCCAGCAGCCCCACCATCGGCGAGCAGTACTAC. The rearrangement links TRBV13 to TRBJ2-7, with D uncertain. Germline-derived CDR1 and CDR2 are PRHDT and FYEKMQ (reference sequence). The germline V and J ends were trimmed by 5 bases and 6 bases, with 11 bases remaining between them. The CDR3 is 12 residues long.

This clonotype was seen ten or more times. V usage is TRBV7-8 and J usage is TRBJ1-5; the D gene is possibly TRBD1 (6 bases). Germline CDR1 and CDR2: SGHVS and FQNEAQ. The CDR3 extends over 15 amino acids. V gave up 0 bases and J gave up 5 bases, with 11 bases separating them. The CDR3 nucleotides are TGTGCCAGCAGCTTAGCGAACAGGGCGGATCAGCCCCAGCATTTT. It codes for CASSLANRADQPQHF.

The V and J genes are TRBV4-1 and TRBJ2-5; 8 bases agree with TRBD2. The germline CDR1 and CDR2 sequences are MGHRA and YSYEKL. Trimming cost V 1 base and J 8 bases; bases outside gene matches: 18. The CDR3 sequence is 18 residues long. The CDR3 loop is CASSQVGSRGGRRDTQYF. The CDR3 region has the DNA TGCGCCAGCAGCCAAGTGGGGAGTAGGGGCGGGAGGAGAGATACCCAGTACTTC.

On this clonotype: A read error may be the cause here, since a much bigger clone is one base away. The CDR3 DNA reads as TGTGCCAGCAGCCCCTGGGACTTTTACAATGAGCATTTCTTC. It is translated as CASSPWDFYNEHFF. The V gene is TRBV6-5, the J gene TRBJ2-1; a weak D match, TRBD2 (6 bases). Germline CDR1 is MNHEY and CDR2 is SVGAGI. This CDR3 region has 14 residues.

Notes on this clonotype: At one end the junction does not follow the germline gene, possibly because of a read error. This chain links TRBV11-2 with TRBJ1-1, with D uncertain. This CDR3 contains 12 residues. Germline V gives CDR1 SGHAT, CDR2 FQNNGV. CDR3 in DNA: TGTGCCAGCGGTCACCCGAACCCTGAAGCTTTCTTT. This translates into CASGHPNPEAFF.

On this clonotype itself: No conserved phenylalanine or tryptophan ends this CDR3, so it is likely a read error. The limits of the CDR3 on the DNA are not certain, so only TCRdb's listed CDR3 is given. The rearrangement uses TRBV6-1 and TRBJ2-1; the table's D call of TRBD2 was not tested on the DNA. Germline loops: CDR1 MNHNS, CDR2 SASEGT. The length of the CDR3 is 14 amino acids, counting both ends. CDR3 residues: CASSASGSSDEEFS.

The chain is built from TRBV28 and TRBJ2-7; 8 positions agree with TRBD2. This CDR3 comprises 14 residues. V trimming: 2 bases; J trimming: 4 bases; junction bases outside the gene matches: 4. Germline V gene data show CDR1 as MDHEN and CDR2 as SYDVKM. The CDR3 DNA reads TGTGCCAGCAGTTTACGAGCGGGAGTTTACGAGCAGTACTTC. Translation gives CASSLRAGVYEQYF. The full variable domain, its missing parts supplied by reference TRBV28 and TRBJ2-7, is DVKVTQSSRYLVKRTGEKVFLECVQDMDHENMFWYRQDPGLGLRLIYFSYDVKMKEKGDIPEGYSVSREKKERFSLILESASTNQTSMYLCASSLRAGVYEQYFGPGTRLTVT.

CDR3 DNA sequence: TGTGCCAGCTCACCAACGGGACAGGGGGCTTATGGCTACACCTTC. Translating gives CASSPTGQGAYGYTF. This chain joins TRBV18 and TRBJ1-2; TRBD1 agrees at 12 bases. The germline CDR1 and CDR2 sequences are KGHSH and LQKENI. The junction had 3 bases not matched to a gene; V was cut back by 2 bases and J by 5 bases. This CDR3 has 15 residues.

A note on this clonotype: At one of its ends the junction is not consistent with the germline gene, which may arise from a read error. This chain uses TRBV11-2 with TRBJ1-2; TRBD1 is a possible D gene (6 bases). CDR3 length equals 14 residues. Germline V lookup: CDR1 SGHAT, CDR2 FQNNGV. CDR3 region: CASSWGGLGYGFTF. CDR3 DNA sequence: TGTGCCAGCAGTTGGGGGGGGCTGGGCTATGGCTTCACCTTC.

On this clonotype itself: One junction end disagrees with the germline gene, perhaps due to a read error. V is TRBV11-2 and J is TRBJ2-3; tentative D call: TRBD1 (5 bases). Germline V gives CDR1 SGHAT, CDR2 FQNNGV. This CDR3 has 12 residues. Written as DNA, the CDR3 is TGTGCCAGTAGCTGGGGCGTAGATACGCAGTATTTT. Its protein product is CASSWGVDTQYF.

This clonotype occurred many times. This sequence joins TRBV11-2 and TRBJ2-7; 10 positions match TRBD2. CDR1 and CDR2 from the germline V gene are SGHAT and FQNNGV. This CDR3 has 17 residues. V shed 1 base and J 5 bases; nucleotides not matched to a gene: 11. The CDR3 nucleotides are TGTGCCAGCAGCTTAGGGGTTGGGGGACTAGCGCTTGACGAGCAGTACTTC. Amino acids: CASSLGVGGLALDEQYF.

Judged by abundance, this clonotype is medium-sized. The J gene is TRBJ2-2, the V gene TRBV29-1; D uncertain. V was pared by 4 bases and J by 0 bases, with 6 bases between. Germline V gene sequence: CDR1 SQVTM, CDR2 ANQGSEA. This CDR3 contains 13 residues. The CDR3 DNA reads TGCAGCGTTGGGCGTACGAACACCGGGGAGCTGTTTTTT. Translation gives CSVGRTNTGELFF.

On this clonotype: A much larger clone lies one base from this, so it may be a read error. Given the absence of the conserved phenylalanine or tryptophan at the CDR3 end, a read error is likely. The CDR3 sequence is CASRMHQGRRQETQYL. The DNA for the CDR3 is TGTGCCAGCAGGATGCATCAGGGGAGGAGGCAAGAGACCCAGTACCTC. The chain employs TRBV6-6 and TRBJ2-5, with D perhaps given as TRBD1 or TRBD2 (6 bases each). The CDR3 spans 16 residues. CDR1 and CDR2 (germline): MNHNY, SVGAGI (reference sequence). V shed 6 bases and J shed 2 bases, with 19 bases lying between them.